The next 27 T cell receptor beta chains were all read from a single sample in a study of blood T cells in healthy people across ages. Combining a sample-barcoded 5' primer with a J-beta primer mix, a second PCR ran for 7 to 11 cycles. TCRdb analysed the 5' RACE reads with MiXCR anew, one entry per CDR3 protein. The data show some 800,000 distinct CDR3 sequences, under 45% seen once. The specimen was blood. The receptors stem from a man aged 55 to 70 in good health.

In its sample, this clonotype was seen once. This chain links TRBV30 with TRBJ2-5; either TRBD1 or TRBD2 may fit D (6 bases each). The CDR3 sequence is 16 residues long. Trimming took off 0 bases at V and 4 bases at J, with 18 bases between the two ends. The germline CDR1 and CDR2 sequences are GTSNPN and SVGIG (reference sequence). The CDR3 DNA sequence: TGTGCCTGGAGTGTTCTGGGGGGCGCGAGCGTAGAGACCCAGTACTTC. Amino acid sequence: CAWSVLGGASVETQYF.

This clonotype was recorded a few times. This rearrangement joins TRBV4-3 to TRBJ2-3, with D uncertain. This CDR3 contains 15 residues. V shed 1 base and J shed 1 base, with 9 bases lying between them. The germline V gene encodes CDR1 LGHNA and CDR2 YSLEER. As DNA, the CDR3 is TGCGCCAGCAGCCAAGGAATCATGGGCACAGATACGCAGTATTTT. Its protein product is CASSQGIMGTDTQYF.

Concerning this clonotype: A much larger clone lies one base from this, so it may be a read error. The rearrangement links TRBV7-2 to TRBJ2-7, with TRBD1 identical over 9 bases. Unmatched junction bases numbered 5, after V lost 5 bases and J lost 3 bases. The CDR3 covers 14 residues. Germline CDR1 reads SGHTA; CDR2 reads FQGNSA. CDR3 loop: CASSAGTGIYEQYF. CDR3 coding DNA: TGTGCCAGCAGCGCCGGGACAGGGATCTACGAGCAGTACTTC.

The chain links TRBV14 to TRBJ2-7; 9 bases are a match to TRBD1. The V segment lost 3 bases and the J segment 1 base; nucleotides outside the gene matches: 4. CDR1 SGHDN and CDR2 FVKESK come from the germline V gene. This CDR3 has 15 residues. The CDR3 coding sequence is TGTGCCAGCAGCCAGTGGACAGGGGCATCCTACGAGCAGTACTTC. Translated, it gives CASSQWTGASYEQYF.

V is TRBV7-2 and J is TRBJ2-3, with D hard to call. Germline values: CDR1 SGHTA, CDR2 FQGNSA. The CDR3 sequence is 14 residues long. Trimming removed 3 bases at V and 8 bases at J, with 15 bases between. CDR3 in DNA: TGTGCCAGCAGCTTCTCCGGGCGGCTGGGTACGCAGTATTTT. Protein: CASSFSGRLGTQYF.

The chain recombines TRBV20-1 with TRBJ1-3, with 8 bases lining up with TRBD1. This CDR3 is built from 14 residues. Germline V lookup: CDR1 DFQATT, CDR2 SNEGSKA (reference sequence). The V and J ends lost 6 bases and 0 bases, in that order; junction bases with no gene match: 4. The chain's CDR3 is CSAQDRGSGNTIYF. As DNA, the CDR3 is TGCAGTGCCCAAGACAGGGGCTCTGGAAACACCATATATTTT.

This clonotype was counted a single time. The V and J genes are TRBV6-6 and TRBJ2-7; 8 nucleotides line up with TRBD1. V was clipped by 4 bases and J by 5 bases; unmatched bases: 7. CDR3 length: 14 residues. Germline V gene sequence: CDR1 MNHNY, CDR2 SVGAGI (reference sequence). The CDR3 bases are TGTGCCAGCAGTTCGGTGACAGGGGTCCACGAGCAGTACTTC. Translation: CASSSVTGVHEQYF.

This clonotype showed up just a few times. The chain uses TRBV27 and TRBJ2-6, with 9 positions matching TRBD1. Germline V gene data show CDR1 as MNHEY and CDR2 as SMNVEV (reference sequence). There are 16 residues in the CDR3. J lost 1 base, V lost 6 bases, and 4 bases had no gene match. In nucleotides, the CDR3 is TGTGCCAGCAGACTGACAGGGGGTTCTGGGGCCAACGTCCTGACTTTC. Its protein is CASRLTGGSGANVLTF. The full variable domain, completed using reference TRBV27 and TRBJ2-6, is EAQVTQNPRYLITVTGKKLTVTCSQNMNHEYMSWYRQDPGLGLRQIYYSMNVEVTDKGDVPEGYKVSRKEKRNFPLILESPSPNQTSLYFCASRLTGGSGANVLTFGAGSRLTVL.

Ten or more counts support this clonotype. This chain links TRBV29-1 with TRBJ2-7; D perhaps matches TRBD1 (6 bases). Germline V CDR1 and CDR2: SQVTM, ANQGSEA. V shed 6 bases and J shed 4 bases, with 10 bases lying between them. The length of the CDR3 is 11 residues. In DNA form, the CDR3 reads TGCAGCGTAAAACAGGGTTACGAGCAGTACTTC. It codes for CSVKQGYEQYF.

The chain uses TRBV21-1 and TRBJ1-4. TRBV21-1 is described as a pseudogene. There are 16 residues in the CDR3. CDR3 residues: CASSKANPRTRGKLFF. In DNA, the CDR3 is TGTGCCAGCAGCAAAGCGAATCCCCGGACTCGTGGAAAACTGTTTTTT.

This chain connects TRBV9 to TRBJ2-1; the match to TRBD2 covers 7 bases. The V gene end was trimmed by 2 bases and the J gene end by 5 bases; junction bases not matched to a gene: 10. The CDR3 has 16 amino acids. The germline gives CDR1 SGDLS, CDR2 YYNGEE. The CDR3 loop reads CASSVLPRGLNNEQFF. The CDR3 DNA follows: TGTGCCAGCAGCGTGCTCCCCCGGGGACTAAACAATGAGCAGTTCTTC.

This clonotype was recorded many times. The V gene is TRBV3-1, the J gene TRBJ2-5; D not resolved. V dropped 1 base and J dropped 1 base, with 4 bases sitting between them. The CDR3 has 13 amino acids. Germline assignment: CDR1 LGHDT and CDR2 YNNKEL (reference sequence). CDR3 in DNA: TGTGCCAGCAGCCAAGGGACCCAAGAGACCCAGTACTTC. It is translated as CASSQGTQETQYF.

There are a few counts of this clonotype. The chain recombines TRBV7-2 with TRBJ2-1, with TRBD1 as a possible D gene (5 bases). This CDR3 has 14 residues. The germline CDR1 and CDR2 sequences are SGHTA and FQGNSA. Trimming pared 5 bases from V and 5 bases from J, leaving 13 bases between. Here the CDR3 reads CASSSRQRHNEQFF. Written as DNA, the CDR3 is TGTGCCAGCAGCAGTAGACAGAGGCACAATGAGCAGTTCTTC.

This rearrangement joins TRBV5-1 to TRBJ2-3; maybe TRBD1 (6 bases). The CDR3 extends over 14 amino acids. V lost 4 bases, J lost 2 bases, and 11 bases lay in between. Germline V gives CDR1 SGHRS, CDR2 YFSETQ. The CDR3 loop reads CASSEGDFTDTQYF. The CDR3, as DNA: TGCGCCAGCAGCGAGGGGGATTTCACAGATACGCAGTATTTT.

This clonotype showed up just a few times. The chain employs TRBV20-1 and TRBJ2-4, with TRBD2 matching over 13 bases. The CDR3 has 15 amino acids. V lost 5 bases, J lost 13 bases, and 14 bases stayed unmatched. Per germline, CDR1 DFQATT and CDR2 SNEGSKA (reference sequence). The CDR3 loop is CSAGPTSGGVGRQYF. In DNA form, the CDR3 reads TGCAGTGCTGGCCCAACTAGCGGGGGGGTTGGACGGCAGTACTTC.

This clonotype was observed a handful of times. The rearrangement links TRBV20-1 to TRBJ2-7; D is unclear. The CDR3 totals 11 residues. CDR1 is DFQATT, CDR2 SNEGSKA, per germline (reference sequence). The CDR3 loop is CRRPSVYEQYF. The CDR3 nucleotides read TGCAGGCGGCCGAGCGTCTACGAGCAGTACTTC.

This clonotype was counted ten times or more. The chain links TRBV3-1 to TRBJ1-2; D unclear. Trimming removed 0 bases from V and 5 bases from J, with 7 bases in between. The germline V gene encodes CDR1 LGHDT and CDR2 YNNKEL (reference sequence). The CDR3 loop spans 13 amino acids. The CDR3 loop is CASSQEFSYGYTF. The CDR3 DNA follows: TGTGCCAGCAGCCAAGAATTCTCATATGGCTACACCTTC.

The chain joins TRBV7-6 to TRBJ2-7, with TRBD1 identical over 10 bases. The CDR3 covers 15 residues. J gave up 10 bases and V 1 base, and 10 bases lay outside the gene matches. Germline-derived CDR1 and CDR2 are SGHVS and FNYEAQ. The CDR3 reads CASSLVGTGVDPQYF. The CDR3, as DNA: TGTGCCAGCAGCTTAGTCGGGACAGGGGTTGACCCCCAGTACTTC.

The CDR3 DNA follows: TGTGCCAGCAGCCCCTTAGGAGGGCCGTTCTCTGGAAACACCATATATTTT. It translates to CASSPLGGPFSGNTIYF. The chain combines TRBV6-6 with TRBJ1-3; D gene uncertain. Trimming left V 6 bases short and J 0 bases short, with 18 bases between. The CDR3 is 17 amino acids. Germline lookup yields CDR1 MNHNY and CDR2 SVGAGI (reference sequence).

This clonotype is judged medium-sized. The chain combines TRBV12-3 or TRBV12-4 with TRBJ1-1, with no clear D. The CDR3 runs 13 residues. With 3 bases removed from V and 1 base from J, the gap between germline ends came to 6 bases. This chain's CDR3 is CASSFYRNTEAFF. In DNA form, the CDR3 reads TGTGCCAGCAGTTTTTATCGGAACACTGAAGCTTTCTTT.

The chain couples TRBV6-1 to TRBJ1-5; TRBD1 agrees at 8 bases. From germline, CDR1 is MNHNS and CDR2 SASEGT. The junction had 4 bases not matched to a gene; V was cut back by 7 bases and J by 5 bases. This CDR3 is 13 amino acids long. CDR3 loop: CASMQGADQPQHF. In DNA form, the CDR3 reads TGTGCCAGCATGCAGGGGGCCGATCAGCCCCAGCATTTT.

This clonotype was counted between two and nine times. V gene TRBV7-9 combines with J gene TRBJ1-2; TRBD1 matches 8 bases. Germline loops: CDR1 SEHNR, CDR2 FQNEAQ (reference sequence). CDR3 length equals 15 residues. V shed 2 bases and J 4 bases; nucleotides not matched to a gene: 6. Here the CDR3 reads CASSLYSGQGYGYTF. The CDR3 DNA is TGTGCCAGCAGCTTATACTCCGGACAGGGCTATGGCTACACCTTC.

This clonotype was seen more than once but under ten times. V is TRBV6-2 or TRBV6-3 and J is TRBJ2-1; possible D gene TRBD2, 5 bases. The CDR3 is 18 residues long. With 5 bases removed from V and 0 bases from J, the gap between germline ends came to 20 bases. CDR1 and CDR2 from the germline V gene are MNHEY and SVGEGT. The CDR3: CASSPVASSGDSYNEQFF. DNA for the CDR3: TGTGCCAGCAGTCCTGTTGCTTCAAGCGGAGACTCCTACAATGAGCAGTTCTTC.

The chain has TRBV4-3 and TRBJ2-7; 8 positions agree with TRBD1. The junction had 9 bases not matched to a gene; V was cut back by 4 bases and J by 4 bases. The CDR3 is made up of 15 amino acids. Germline loops: CDR1 LGHNA, CDR2 YSLEER. CDR3 in DNA: TGCGCCAGCAGCCGGATCCGGGACAGGTTATACGAGCAGTACTTC. This encodes CASSRIRDRLYEQYF.

V usage is TRBV24-1 and J usage is TRBJ2-5; 8 positions match TRBD2. The CDR3 extends over 17 amino acids. Unmatched junction bases numbered 10, after V lost 3 bases and J lost 2 bases. CDR1 is KGHDR and CDR2 is SFDVKD in the germline V gene. CDR3: CATSDGHRAGGQETQYF. The CDR3 DNA reads TGTGCCACCAGTGATGGCCACCGGGCGGGGGGTCAAGAGACCCAGTACTTC.

This clonotype has only a few counts. The chain uses TRBV7-2 and TRBJ2-3; possibly TRBD2 for D (6 bases). V lost 2 bases and J 2 bases, leaving 11 bases between the germline ends. This CDR3 has 15 amino acids. The germline V gene has CDR1 SGHTA and CDR2 FQGNSA. CDR3 sequence (DNA): TGTGCCAGCAGCTTACTTGGCGGGGACACAGATACGCAGTATTTT. Amino acid sequence: CASSLLGGDTDTQYF.

This clonotype was observed a handful of times. The chain links TRBV3-1 to TRBJ1-2, with D possibly being TRBD1 (6 bases). Looked up from germline, CDR1 is LGHDT and CDR2 is YNNKEL (reference sequence). The CDR3 runs to 18 residues. V shed 0 bases and J shed 4 bases, with 21 bases lying between them. The CDR3: CASSQDPGGNHQGYGYTF. In DNA, the CDR3 is TGTGCCAGCAGCCAAGATCCGGGGGGCAATCACCAGGGCTATGGCTACACCTTC.